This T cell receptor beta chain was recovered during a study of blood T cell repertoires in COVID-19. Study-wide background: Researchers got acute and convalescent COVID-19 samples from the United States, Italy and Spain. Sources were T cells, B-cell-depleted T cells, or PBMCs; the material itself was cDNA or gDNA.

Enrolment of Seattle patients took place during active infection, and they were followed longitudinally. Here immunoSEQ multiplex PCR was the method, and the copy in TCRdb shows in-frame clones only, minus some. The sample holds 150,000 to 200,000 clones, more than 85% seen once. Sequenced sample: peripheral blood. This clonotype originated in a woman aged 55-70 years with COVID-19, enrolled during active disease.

DNA of the CDR3: TGTGCCAGCAGTGCAGGGGGAACCCGGGCAATGAGTAGTCAGCCCCAGCATTTT. Protein sequence: CASSAGGTRAMSSQPQHF. V gene TRBV7-6 combines with J gene TRBJ1-5; TRBD1 aligns across 7 bases. The J segment lost 6 bases and the V segment lost 6 bases, leaving 20 bases of the junction unmatched. The CDR3 is made up of 18 amino acids. CDR1 is SGHVS and CDR2 is FNYEAQ in the germline V gene.